Judged by abundance, the clone carrying this T cell receptor (beta chain) is medium-sized. These data come from a study of naive and memory T cell subsets. The germline CDR1 and CDR2 sequences are MNHEY and SVGEGT. V was pared by 0 bases and J by 1 base, with 7 bases between. The CDR3 consists of 14 residues. RNA was extracted from around 2.7 ml of whole blood of healthy adults. Reverse transcription of blood and skin TCR RNA was primed at alpha and beta constant regions. TCRdb reprocessed the 5' RACE reads via MiXCR and lists one record per CDR3 protein. The sample contains tens of thousands of distinct CDR3 sequences, roughly 23% of which appear only once.

This chain connects TRBV6-2 or TRBV6-3 to TRBJ2-7; D not certain. The sequence was collected from a female donor in good health. In DNA form, the CDR3 reads TGTGCCAGCAGTTACTCAAGCGCGTCCTACGAGCAGTACTTC. Protein: CASSYSSASYEQYF.